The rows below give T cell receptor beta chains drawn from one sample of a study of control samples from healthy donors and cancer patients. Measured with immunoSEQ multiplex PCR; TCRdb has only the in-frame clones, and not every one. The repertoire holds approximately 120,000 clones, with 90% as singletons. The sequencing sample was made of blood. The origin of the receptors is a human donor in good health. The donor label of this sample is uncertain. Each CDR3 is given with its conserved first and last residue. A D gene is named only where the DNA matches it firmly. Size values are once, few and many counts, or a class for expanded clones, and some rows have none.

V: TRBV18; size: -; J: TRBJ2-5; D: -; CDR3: CASSPQQETQYF; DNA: TGTGCCAGCTCACCACAACAAGAGACCCAGTACTTC
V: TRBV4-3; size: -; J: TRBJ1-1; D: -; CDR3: CASSQDQVANTEAFF; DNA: TGCGCCAGCAGCCAAGATCAGGTAGCTAACACTGAAGCTTTCTTT
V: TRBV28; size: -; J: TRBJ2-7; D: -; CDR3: CASSLGGSSYEQYF; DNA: TGTGCCAGCAGTCTGGGGGGATCCTCCTACGAGCAGTACTTC
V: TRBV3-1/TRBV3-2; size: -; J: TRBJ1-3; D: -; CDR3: CASSQDEISGNTIYF; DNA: TGTGCCAGCAGCCAAGACGAAATTTCTGGAAACACCATATATTTT
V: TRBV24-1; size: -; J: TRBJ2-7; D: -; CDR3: CATESPFSPGIYEQYF; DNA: TGTGCCACCGAGTCCCCATTTAGCCCAGGGATCTACGAGCAGTACTTC
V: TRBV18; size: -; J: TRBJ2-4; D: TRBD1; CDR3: CASSPGTGQGEKNIQYF; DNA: TGTGCCAGCTCACCGGGGACGGGACAGGGGGAAAAAAACATTCAGTACTTC
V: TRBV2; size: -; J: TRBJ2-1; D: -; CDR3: CASRKGLSNEQFF; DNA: TGTGCCAGCAGGAAGGGACTCTCCAATGAGCAGTTCTTC
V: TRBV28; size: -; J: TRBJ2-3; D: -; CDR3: CASSLLSDPGQYF; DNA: TGTGCCAGCAGTTTACTCAGTGATCCGGGGCAGTATTTT
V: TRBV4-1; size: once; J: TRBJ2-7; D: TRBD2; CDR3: CASSPGGLAGVYYEQYF; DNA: TGCGCCAGCAGCCCTGGGGGACTAGCGGGGGTTTATTACGAGCAGTACTTC
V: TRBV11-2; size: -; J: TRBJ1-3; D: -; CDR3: CASSLGTQGNTIYF; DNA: TGTGCCAGCAGCTTAGGGACCCAAGGAAACACCATATATTTT
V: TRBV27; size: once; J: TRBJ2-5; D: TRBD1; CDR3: CASTPWGPGQGSQETQYF; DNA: TGTGCCAGCACCCCATGGGGACCGGGACAGGGAAGCCAAGAGACCCAGTACTTC
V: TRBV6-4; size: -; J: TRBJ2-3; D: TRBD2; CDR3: CASSDGGGAQNTQYF; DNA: TGTGCCAGCAGTGACGGCGGGGGGGCACAAAATACGCAGTATTTT
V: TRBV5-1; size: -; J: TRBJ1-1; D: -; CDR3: CASSLGWVGRMNTEAFF; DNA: TGCGCCAGCAGCTTGGGGTGGGTGGGACGGATGAACACTGAAGCTTTCTTT
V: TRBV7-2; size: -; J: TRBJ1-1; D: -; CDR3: CASSLPGAAEAFF; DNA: TGTGCCAGCAGCCTACCGGGGGCGGCTGAAGCTTTCTTT
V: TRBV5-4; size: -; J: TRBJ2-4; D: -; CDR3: CASSSLENIQYF; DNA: TGTGCCAGCAGCTCCCTCGAAAACATTCAGTACTTC
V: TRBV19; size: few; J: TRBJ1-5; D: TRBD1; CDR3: CASSILTGGVGQPQHF; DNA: TGTGCCAGTAGTATATTGACAGGGGGCGTGGGGCAGCCCCAGCATTTT
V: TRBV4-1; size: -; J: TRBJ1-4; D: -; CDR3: CASSQDSLGVREKLFF; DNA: TGCGCCAGCAGCCAAGATTCTCTGGGAGTTCGGGAAAAACTGTTTTTT
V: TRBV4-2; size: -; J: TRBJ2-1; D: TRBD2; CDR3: CASSHPERGQYNEQFF; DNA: TGTGCCAGCAGCCATCCCGAGCGGGGCCAGTACAATGAGCAGTTCTTC
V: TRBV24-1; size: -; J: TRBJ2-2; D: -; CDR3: CATSDLRDSGELFF; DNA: TGCGCCACCAGTGATTTGAGGGACTCCGGGGAGCTGTTTTTT
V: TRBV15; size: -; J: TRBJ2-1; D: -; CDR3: CATGGSVPRGEQFF; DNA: TGTGCCACCGGAGGGTCAGTTCCTCGGGGTGAGCAGTTCTTC
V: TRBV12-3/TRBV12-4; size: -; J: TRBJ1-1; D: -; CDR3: CATYRVMNTEAFF; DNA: TGTGCCACATACAGGGTGATGAACACTGAAGCTTTCTTT
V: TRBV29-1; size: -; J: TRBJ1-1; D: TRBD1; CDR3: CSVTGRDRATEAFF; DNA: TGCAGCGTTACGGGGAGGGACAGGGCCACGGAAGCTTTCTTT
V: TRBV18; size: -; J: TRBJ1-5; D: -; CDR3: CASSPFGDSNQPQHF; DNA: TGTGCCAGCTCACCATTTGGAGATAGCAATCAGCCCCAGCATTTT
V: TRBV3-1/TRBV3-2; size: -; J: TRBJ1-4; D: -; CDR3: CTSSQDLFPRRGGAQKLFF; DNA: TGTACCAGCAGCCAAGATCTTTTCCCTCGCCGGGGAGGGGCCCAAAAACTGTTTTTT
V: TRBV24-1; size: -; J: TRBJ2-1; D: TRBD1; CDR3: CATSADRVRVNEQFF; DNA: TGTGCCACCAGTGCAGACAGGGTGCGTGTGAATGAGCAGTTCTTC
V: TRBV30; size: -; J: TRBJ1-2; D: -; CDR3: CAWVIQGSNYGYTF; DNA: TGTGCCTGGGTTATACAGGGTTCGAACTATGGCTACACCTTC
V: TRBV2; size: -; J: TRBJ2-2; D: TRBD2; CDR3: CASSVYSGGTGELFF; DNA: TGTGCCAGCAGTGTTTATAGCGGGGGTACCGGGGAGCTGTTTTTT
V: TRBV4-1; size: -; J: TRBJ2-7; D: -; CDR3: CASSQGQGESYEQYF; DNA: TGCGCCAGCAGCCAGGGGCAGGGAGAGAGCTACGAGCAGTACTTC
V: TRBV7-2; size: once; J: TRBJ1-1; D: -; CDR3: CASSRGTVKNTEAFF; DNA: TGTGCCAGCAGCCGGGGGACGGTAAAGAACACTGAAGCTTTCTTT
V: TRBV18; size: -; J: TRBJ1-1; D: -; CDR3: CASSPDRTNTEAFF; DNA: TGTGCCAGCTCACCCGACAGGACGAACACTGAAGCTTTCTTT
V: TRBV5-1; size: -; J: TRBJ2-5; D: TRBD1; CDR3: CASSSTGIGETQYF; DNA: TGCGCCAGCAGCTCGACAGGGATTGGCGAGACCCAGTACTTC
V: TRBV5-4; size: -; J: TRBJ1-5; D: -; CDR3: CASSLGGASNQPQHF; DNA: TGTGCCAGCAGCTTAGGGGGGGCGAGCAATCAGCCCCAGCATTTT
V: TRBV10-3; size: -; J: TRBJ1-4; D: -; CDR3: CAISETRGGEKLFF; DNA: TGTGCCATCAGTGAGACGAGGGGTGGAGAAAAACTGTTTTTT
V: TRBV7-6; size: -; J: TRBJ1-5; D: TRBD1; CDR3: CASSPGQGLDNQPQHF; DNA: TGTGCCAGCAGCCCGGGACAGGGTCTTGATAATCAGCCCCAGCATTTT
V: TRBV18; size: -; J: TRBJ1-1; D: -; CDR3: CASSPGNTEAFF; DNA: TGTGCCAGCTCACCCGGCAACACTGAAGCTTTCTTT
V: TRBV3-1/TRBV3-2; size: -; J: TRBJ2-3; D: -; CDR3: CASSQASGGAMEYF; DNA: TGTGCCAGCAGCCAAGCGAGTGGGGGGGCTATGGAGTATTTT
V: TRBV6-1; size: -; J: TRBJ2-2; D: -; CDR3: CASSESPGESGELFF; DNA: TGTGCCAGCAGTGAAAGCCCAGGGGAGTCCGGGGAGCTGTTTTTT
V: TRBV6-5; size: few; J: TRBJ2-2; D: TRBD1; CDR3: CASSPDRADTGELFF; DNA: TGTGCCAGCAGTCCCGACAGGGCGGACACCGGGGAGCTGTTTTTT
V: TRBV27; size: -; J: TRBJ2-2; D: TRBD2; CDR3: CASSSSAGGPSTGELFF; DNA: TGTGCCAGCAGTTCAAGCGCGGGGGGGCCGAGCACCGGGGAGCTGTTTTTT
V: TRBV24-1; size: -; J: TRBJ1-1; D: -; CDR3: CATRGTANTEAFF; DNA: TGTGCCACCAGGGGGACGGCGAACACTGAAGCTTTCTTT
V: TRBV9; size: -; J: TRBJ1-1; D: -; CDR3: CASSVGSNTEAFF; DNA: TGTGCCAGCAGCGTAGGGTCGAACACTGAAGCTTTCTTT
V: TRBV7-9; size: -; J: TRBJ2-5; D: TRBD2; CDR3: CASSLSGGQETQYF; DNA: TGTGCCAGCAGCTTGAGCGGGGGACAAGAGACCCAGTACTTC
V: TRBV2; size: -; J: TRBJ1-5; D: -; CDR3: CASTTGLSKPQHF; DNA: TGTGCCAGTACCACAGGGTTGAGTAAGCCCCAGCATTTT
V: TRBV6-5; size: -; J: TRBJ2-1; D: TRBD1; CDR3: CASSKGQGRYNEQFF; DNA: TGTGCCAGCAGTAAGGGACAGGGGAGATACAATGAGCAGTTCTTC
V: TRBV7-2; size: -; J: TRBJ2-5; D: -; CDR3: CASSLGDGETQYF; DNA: TGTGCCAGCAGCTTAGGAGACGGGGAGACCCAGTACTTC
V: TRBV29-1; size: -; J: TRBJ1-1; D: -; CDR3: CSVEKGSNTEAFF; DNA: TGCAGCGTTGAAAAAGGGTCGAACACTGAAGCTTTCTTT
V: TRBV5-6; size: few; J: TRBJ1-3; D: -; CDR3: CASSLTGSGNTIYF; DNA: TGTGCCAGCAGCTTGACAGGCTCTGGAAACACCATATATTTT
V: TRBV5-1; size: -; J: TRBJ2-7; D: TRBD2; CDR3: CASSLEGTSAAYEQYF; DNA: TGCGCCAGCAGCTTGGAAGGGACTAGCGCCGCCTACGAGCAGTACTTC
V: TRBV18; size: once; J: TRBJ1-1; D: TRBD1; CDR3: CASSPQGGQMNTEAFF; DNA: TGTGCCAGCTCACCTCAGGGGGGGCAAATGAACACTGAAGCTTTCTTT
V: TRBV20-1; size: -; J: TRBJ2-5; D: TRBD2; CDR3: CSASIAGGTLYF; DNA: TGCAGTGCTAGTATAGCGGGGGGCACTCTGTACTTC
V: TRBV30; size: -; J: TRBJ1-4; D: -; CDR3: CACLSRGARYYNEKLFF; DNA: TGTGCCTGCCTCTCTCGAGGAGCCCGCTACTATAATGAAAAACTGTTTTTT
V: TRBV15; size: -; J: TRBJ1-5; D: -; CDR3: CATSRDQAANQPQHF; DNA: TGTGCCACCAGCAGAGATCAGGCAGCCAATCAGCCCCAGCATTTT
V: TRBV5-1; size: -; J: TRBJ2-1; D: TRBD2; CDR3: CASSRALWATSDSYNEQFF; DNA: TGCGCCAGCAGCCGCGCTCTATGGGCTACTAGCGACTCCTACAATGAGCAGTTCTTC
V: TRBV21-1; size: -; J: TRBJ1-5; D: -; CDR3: CASSPTGDRGRWGNQPQHF; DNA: TGTGCCAGCAGCCCCACAGGGGACAGGGGGCGATGGGGCAATCAGCCCCAGCATTTT
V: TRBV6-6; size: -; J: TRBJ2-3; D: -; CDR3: CASSYRDGSTDTQYF; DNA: TGTGCCAGCAGTTACCGGGACGGGAGCACAGATACGCAGTATTTT
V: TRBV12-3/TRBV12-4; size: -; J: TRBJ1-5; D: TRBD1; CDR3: CASSGTVGQPQHF; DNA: TGTGCCAGCAGTGGGACAGTCGGTCAGCCCCAGCATTTT
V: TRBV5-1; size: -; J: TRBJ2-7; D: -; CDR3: CASSSSNRARYEQYF; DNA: TGCGCCAGCAGCTCAAGTAATAGGGCCCGCTACGAGCAGTACTTC